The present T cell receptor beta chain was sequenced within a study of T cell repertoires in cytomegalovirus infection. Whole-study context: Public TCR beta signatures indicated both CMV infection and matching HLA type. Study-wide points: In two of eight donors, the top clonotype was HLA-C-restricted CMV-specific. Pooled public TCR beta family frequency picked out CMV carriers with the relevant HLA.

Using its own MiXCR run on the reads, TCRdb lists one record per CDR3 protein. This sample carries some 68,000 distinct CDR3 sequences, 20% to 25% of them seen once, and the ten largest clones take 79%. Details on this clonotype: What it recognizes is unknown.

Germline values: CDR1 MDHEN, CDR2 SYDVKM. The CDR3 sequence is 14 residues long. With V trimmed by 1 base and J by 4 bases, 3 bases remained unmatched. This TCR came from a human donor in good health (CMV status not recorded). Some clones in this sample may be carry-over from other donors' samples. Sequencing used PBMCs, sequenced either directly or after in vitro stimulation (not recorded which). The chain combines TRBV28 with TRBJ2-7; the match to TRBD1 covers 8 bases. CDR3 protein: CASSLYRQGYEQYF. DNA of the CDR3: TGTGCCAGCAGTTTATATAGACAGGGGTACGAGCAGTACTTC.